This TCR beta chain comes out of a study of blood T cell repertoires in COVID-19. Study-level information: Sites in the United States, Italy and Spain provided acute and convalescent COVID-19 samples. Sources were T cells, B-cell-depleted T cells, or PBMCs; the material itself was cDNA or gDNA.

In the original workflow: Amplified reference gene primers provided the basis for estimating nucleated cell counts. Profiling relied on immunoSEQ multiplex PCR, and the TCRdb table lists in-frame clones only, not all of them. That table supplies the V and J calls and clone size; D and trimming were determined from the DNA. The sample records fewer than 90,000 clones, approximately 87% being singletons. The CDR3 totals 14 residues. CDR1 is MDHEN and CDR2 is SYDVKM in the germline V gene. V lost 6 bases to trimming and J lost 0 bases, with 12 bases between them. The sequence derives from an elderly man in a cohort sampled during active COVID-19. The rearrangement joins TRBV28 to TRBJ2-7, with a possible D match to TRBD1 (5 bases). What was sequenced was peripheral blood. The CDR3 is CASSTGRISYEQYV. CDR3 DNA: TGTGCCAGCAGCACAGGACGTATCTCCTACGAGCAGTACGTC.